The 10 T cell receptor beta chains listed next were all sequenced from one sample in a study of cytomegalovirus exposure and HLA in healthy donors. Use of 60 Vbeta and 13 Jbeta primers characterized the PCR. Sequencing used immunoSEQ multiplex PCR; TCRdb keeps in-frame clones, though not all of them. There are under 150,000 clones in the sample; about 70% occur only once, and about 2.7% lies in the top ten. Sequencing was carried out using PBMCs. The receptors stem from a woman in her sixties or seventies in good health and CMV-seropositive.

The CDR3 region has the DNA TGTGCCAGGCTTGAGACAGGGTTAATTAACTATGGCTACACCTTC. It yields the protein CARLETGLINYGYTF. This chain links TRBV19 with TRBJ1-2; 7 bases line up with TRBD1. Per the germline V gene, CDR1 is LNHDA and CDR2 is SQIVND (reference sequence). V gave up 9 bases and J gave up 1 base; unmatched junction bases: 11. This CDR3 region has 15 residues. Variable domain in full (rest from reference TRBV19 and TRBJ1-2): DGGITQSPKYLFRKEGQNVTLSCEQNLNHDAMYWYRQDPGQGLRLIYYSQIVNDFQKGDIAEGYSVSREKKESFPLTVTSAQKNPTAFYLCARLETGLINYGYTFGSGTRLTVV.

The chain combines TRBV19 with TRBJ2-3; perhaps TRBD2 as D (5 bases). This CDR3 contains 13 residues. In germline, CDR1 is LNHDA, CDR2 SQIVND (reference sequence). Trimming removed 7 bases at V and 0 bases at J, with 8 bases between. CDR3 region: CASNLASTDTQYF. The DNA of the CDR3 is TGTGCCAGTAATCTAGCTAGCACAGATACGCAGTATTTT.

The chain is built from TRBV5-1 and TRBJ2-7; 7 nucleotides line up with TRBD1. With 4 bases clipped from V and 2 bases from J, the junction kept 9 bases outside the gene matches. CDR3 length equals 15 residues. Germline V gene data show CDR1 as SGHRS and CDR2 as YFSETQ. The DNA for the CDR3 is TGCGCCAGCAGCCCGACGGGACAGACGACCTACGAGCAGTACTTC. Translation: CASSPTGQTTYEQYF.

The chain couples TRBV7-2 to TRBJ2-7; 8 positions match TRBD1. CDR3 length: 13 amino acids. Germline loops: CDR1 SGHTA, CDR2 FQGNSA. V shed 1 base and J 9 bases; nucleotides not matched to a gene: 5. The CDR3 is CASSLVGQGPQYF. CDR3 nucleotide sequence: TGTGCCAGCAGCTTAGTAGGACAGGGTCCGCAGTACTTC.

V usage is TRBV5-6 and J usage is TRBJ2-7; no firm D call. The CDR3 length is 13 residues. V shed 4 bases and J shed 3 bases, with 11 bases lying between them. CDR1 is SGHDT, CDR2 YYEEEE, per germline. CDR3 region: CASSLGTGYEQYF. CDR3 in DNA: TGTGCCAGCAGCCTGGGAACGGGCTACGAGCAGTACTTC.

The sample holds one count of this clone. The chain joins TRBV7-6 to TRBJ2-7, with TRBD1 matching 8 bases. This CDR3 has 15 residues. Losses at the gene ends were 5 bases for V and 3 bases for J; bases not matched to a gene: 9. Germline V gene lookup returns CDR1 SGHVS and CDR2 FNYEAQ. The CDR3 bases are TGTGCCAGCAGCCCCGGGGACAGGCCCTACTACGAGCAGTACTTC. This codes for CASSPGDRPYYEQYF.

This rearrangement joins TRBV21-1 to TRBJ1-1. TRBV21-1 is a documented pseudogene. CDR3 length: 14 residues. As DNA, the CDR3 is TGTGCCAGCAGCTCTCACCGCCCGGGGACTGAAGCTTTCTTT. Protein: CASSSHRPGTEAFF.

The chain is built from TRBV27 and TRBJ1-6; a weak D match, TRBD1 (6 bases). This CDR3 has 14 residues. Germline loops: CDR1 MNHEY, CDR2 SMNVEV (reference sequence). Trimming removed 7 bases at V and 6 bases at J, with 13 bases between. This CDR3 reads CASTTGFLNSPLHF. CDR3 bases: TGTGCCAGCACCACAGGGTTTCTTAATTCACCCCTCCACTTT.

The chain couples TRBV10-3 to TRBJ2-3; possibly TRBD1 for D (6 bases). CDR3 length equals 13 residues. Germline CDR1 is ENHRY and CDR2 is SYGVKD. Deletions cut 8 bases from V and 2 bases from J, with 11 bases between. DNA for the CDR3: TGTGCCATCCGTAGACAGGCCACAGATACGCAGTATTTT. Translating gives CAIRRQATDTQYF.

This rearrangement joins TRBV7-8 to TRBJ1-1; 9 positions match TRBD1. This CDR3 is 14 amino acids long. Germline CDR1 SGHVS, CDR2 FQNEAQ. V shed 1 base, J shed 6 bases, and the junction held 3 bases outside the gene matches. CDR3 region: CASSLVRDRAEAFF. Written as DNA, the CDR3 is TGTGCCAGCAGCTTAGTTCGGGACAGGGCTGAAGCTTTCTTT. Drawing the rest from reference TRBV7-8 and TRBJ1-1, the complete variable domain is GAGVSQSPRYKVAKRGQDVALRCDPISGHVSLFWYQQALGQGPEFLTYFQNEAQLDKSGLPSDRFFAERPEGSVSTLKIQRTQQEDSAVYLCASSLVRDRAEAFFGQGTRLTVV.